A single T cell receptor (beta chain) is shown here with its context. This record belongs to a study of T cells in Graves' hyperthyroidism and ophthalmopathy. The source material, RNA transcripts, was used to amplify TCR beta CDR3 regions. A first-round RT-PCR of the TCR CDR3 used the HTBI primer set. TCRdb passed the multiplex PCR reads through MiXCR, listing each CDR3 protein once. The sample has approximately 610,000 distinct CDR3 sequences, 16% seen once. Sequencing was carried out using blood. This clonotype was sampled from a woman aged 18-29 years with Graves' hyperthyroidism.

The CDR3 coding sequence is TGTGCCAGCATATGGATGAAGGCCTACGAGCAGTACTTC. Amino acids: CASIWMKAYEQYF. The genes are TRBV2 and TRBJ2-7; no reliable D call. Germline assignment: CDR1 SNHLY and CDR2 FYNNEI. Trimming left V 7 bases short and J 2 bases short, with 12 bases between. The length of the CDR3 is 13 residues.